What follows are 6 T cell receptor beta chains derived from one specimen sequenced in a study of blood T cells in healthy people across ages. Primed by a sample-barcoded 5' primer and a J-beta primer mix, a second PCR proceeded for about 7 to 12 cycles. TCRdb re-called the 5' RACE reads through MiXCR, storing one row per CDR3 protein. The table includes hundreds of thousands of distinct CDR3 sequences, about 24% detected once. Sequencing was carried out using blood. These receptors were taken from a man between 65 and 80 years old in good health.

The genes are TRBV5-1 and TRBJ1-1, with D unresolved. Germline CDR1 SGHRS, CDR2 YFSETQ. Between the trimmed V and J ends, which lost 3 bases and 3 bases, there was a span of 12 bases. The CDR3 is 14 residues long. The CDR3 spells CASSSLLVDTEAFF. DNA for the CDR3: TGCGCCAGCAGCTCCCTGCTTGTGGACACTGAAGCTTTCTTT. Based on the CDR3 plus reference TRBV5-1 and TRBJ1-1, the full variable domain is KAGVTQTPRYLIKTRGQQVTLSCSPISGHRSVSWYQQTPGQGLQFLFEYFSETQRNKGNFPGRFSGRQFSNSRSEMNVSTLELGDSALYLCASSSLLVDTEAFFGQGTRLTVV.

Many counts were recorded for this clonotype. The V and J genes are TRBV2 and TRBJ2-5, with 8 nucleotides matching TRBD2. Trimming at V came to 7 bases and at J to 5 bases, leaving 0 bases not matched to a gene. There are 11 residues in the CDR3. Germline V gene sequence: CDR1 SNHLY, CDR2 FYNNEI. Here the CDR3 DNA reads TGTGCCAGCACTAGCGGGGAGACCCAGTACTTC. Amino acid sequence: CASTSGETQYF.

This clonotype was counted at least ten times. The chain has TRBV18 and TRBJ2-5; D is ambiguous. Germline V lookup: CDR1 KGHSH, CDR2 LQKENI. This CDR3 region has 12 residues. V shed 8 bases and J shed 5 bases, with 12 bases lying between them. The CDR3 sequence is CASSPLGETQYF. The CDR3 DNA sequence: TGTGCCAGCAGCCCGCTTGGGGAGACCCAGTACTTC. Complete variable domain (other parts from reference TRBV18 and TRBJ2-5): NAGVMQNPRHLVRRRGQEARLRCSPMKGHSHVYWYRQLPEEGLKFMVYLQKENIIDESGMPKERFSAEFPKEGPSILRIQQVVRGDSAAYFCASSPLGETQYFGPGTRLLVL.

This clonotype turned up a few times. The chain employs TRBV12-3 or TRBV12-4 and TRBJ2-1, with 13 positions matching TRBD2. CDR3 length: 15 residues. The ends lost 5 bases at V and 12 bases at J; junction bases unmatched: 10. The CDR3 bases are TGTGCCAGCAGTCAGGGACTAGCGGGGCCGCGGGGGCAGTTCTTC. Amino acid sequence: CASSQGLAGPRGQFF.

This clonotype was picked up a small number of times. The chain recombines TRBV20-1 with TRBJ1-3; D is ambiguous. V gave up 1 base and J gave up 4 bases, with 5 bases separating them. CDR1 DFQATT and CDR2 SNEGSKA come from the germline V gene (reference sequence). The CDR3 totals 12 residues. The CDR3 nucleotides are TGCAGTGCTAGAGTCGGGGGAAACACCATATATTTT. Translating it yields CSARVGGNTIYF.

The chain couples TRBV20-1 to TRBJ1-1; no definite D call. The V gene lost 6 bases and the J gene lost 3 bases, with 8 bases spanning the gap. Germline CDR1 DFQATT, CDR2 SNEGSKA (reference sequence). This CDR3 has 11 amino acids. The CDR3 region has the DNA TGCAGTGCGCAACCTTACACTGAAGCTTTCTTT. It yields the protein CSAQPYTEAFF.